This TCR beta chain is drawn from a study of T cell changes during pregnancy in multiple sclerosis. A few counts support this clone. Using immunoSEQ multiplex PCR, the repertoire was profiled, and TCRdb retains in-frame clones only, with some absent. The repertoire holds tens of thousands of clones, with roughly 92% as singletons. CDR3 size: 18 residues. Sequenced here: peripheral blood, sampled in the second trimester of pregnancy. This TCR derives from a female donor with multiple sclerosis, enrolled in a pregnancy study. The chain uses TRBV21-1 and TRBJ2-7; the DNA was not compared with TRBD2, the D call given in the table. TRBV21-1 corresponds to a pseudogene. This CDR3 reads CASSSSWDYPNTPYEQYF. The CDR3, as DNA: TGTGCCAGCAGCTCCTCTTGGGACTATCCTAACACGCCCTACGAGCAGTACTTC.